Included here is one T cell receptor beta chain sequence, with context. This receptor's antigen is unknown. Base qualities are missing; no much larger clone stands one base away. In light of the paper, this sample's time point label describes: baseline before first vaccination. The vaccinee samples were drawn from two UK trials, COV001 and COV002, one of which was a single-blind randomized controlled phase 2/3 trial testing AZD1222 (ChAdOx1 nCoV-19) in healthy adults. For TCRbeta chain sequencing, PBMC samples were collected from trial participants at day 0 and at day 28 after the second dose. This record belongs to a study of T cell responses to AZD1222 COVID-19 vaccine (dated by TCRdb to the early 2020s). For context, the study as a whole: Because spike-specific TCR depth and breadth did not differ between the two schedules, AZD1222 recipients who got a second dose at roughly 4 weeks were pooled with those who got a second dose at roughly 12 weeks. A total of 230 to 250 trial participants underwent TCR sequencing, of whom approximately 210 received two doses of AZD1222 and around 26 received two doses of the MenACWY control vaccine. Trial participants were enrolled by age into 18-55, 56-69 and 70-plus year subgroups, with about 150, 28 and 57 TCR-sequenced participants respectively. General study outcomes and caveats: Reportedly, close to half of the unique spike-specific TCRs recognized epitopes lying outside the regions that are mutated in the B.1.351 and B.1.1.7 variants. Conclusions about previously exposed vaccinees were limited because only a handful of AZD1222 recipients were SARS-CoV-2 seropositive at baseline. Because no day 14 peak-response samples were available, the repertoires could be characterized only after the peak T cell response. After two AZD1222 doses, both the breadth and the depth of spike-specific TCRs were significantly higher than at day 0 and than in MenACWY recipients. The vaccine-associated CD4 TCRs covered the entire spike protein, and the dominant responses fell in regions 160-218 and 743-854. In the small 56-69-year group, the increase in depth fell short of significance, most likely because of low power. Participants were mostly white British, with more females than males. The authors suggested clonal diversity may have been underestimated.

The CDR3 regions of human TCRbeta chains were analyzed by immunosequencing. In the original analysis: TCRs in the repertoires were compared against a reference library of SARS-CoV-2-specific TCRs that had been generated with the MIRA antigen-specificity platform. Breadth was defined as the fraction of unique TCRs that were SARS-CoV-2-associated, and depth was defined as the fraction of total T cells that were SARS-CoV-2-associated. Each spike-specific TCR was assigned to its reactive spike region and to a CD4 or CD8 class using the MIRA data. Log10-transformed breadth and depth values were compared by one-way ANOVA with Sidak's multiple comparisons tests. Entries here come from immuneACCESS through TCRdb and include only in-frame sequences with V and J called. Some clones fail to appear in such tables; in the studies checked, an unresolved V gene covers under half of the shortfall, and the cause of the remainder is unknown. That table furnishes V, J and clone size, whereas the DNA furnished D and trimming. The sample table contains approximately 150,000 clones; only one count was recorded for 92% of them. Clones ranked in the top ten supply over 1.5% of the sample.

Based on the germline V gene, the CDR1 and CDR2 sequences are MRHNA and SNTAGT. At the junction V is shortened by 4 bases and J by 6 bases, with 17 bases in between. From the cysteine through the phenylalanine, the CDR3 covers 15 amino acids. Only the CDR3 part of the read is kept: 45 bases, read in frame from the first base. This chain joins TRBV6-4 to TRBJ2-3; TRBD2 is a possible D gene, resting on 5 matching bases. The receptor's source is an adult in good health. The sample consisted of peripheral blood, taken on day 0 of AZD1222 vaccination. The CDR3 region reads CASSAGGDPSDTQYF. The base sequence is TGTGCCAGCAGTGCAGGAGGAGACCCTAGTGATACGCAGTATTTT.